Included here is one TCR beta chain sequence, with context. This sample is part of a study of blood T cell repertoires in COVID-19. Study information: COVID-19 samples, acute and convalescent, were from the United States, Italy and Spain. PBMCs, B-cell-depleted T cells, or T cells were the source of the cDNA or gDNA that made up the material.

This CDR3 comprises 11 residues. Trimming removed 5 bases from V and 8 bases from J, with 8 bases in between. Per the germline V gene, CDR1 is SGHTA and CDR2 is FQGNSA. In the original workflow: Amplification with reference gene primers provided the estimates of nucleated cell counts. The assay was immunoSEQ multiplex PCR, and TCRdb's table has in-frame clones only and misses some. V, J and clone size are those of that table, while D and trimming were read from the DNA. The table includes approximately 110,000 clones, 69% detected once. The rearrangement uses TRBV7-2 and TRBJ2-3; D remains ambiguous. The TCR was taken from an elderly man with acute or convalescent COVID-19. The sequenced sample was peripheral blood. The CDR3 sequence is CASSAPGTQYF. The DNA for the CDR3 is TGTGCCAGCAGCGCGCCGGGTACGCAGTATTTT.